Detailed here is one T cell receptor (beta chain). The data are from a study of blood T cell repertoires in COVID-19. Germline V gene data show CDR1 as GTSNPN and CDR2 as SVGIG (reference sequence). Trimming pared 5 bases from V and 6 bases from J, leaving 13 bases between. The CDR3 sequence is 12 residues long. Participant ages covered about 18 to 95 years across 24 US areas. The study assigned cohorts using participant-reported clinical history. Recovered Cohort 3 donors showed two negative PCRs, clearance, or symptom resolution. Per the original data handling: Amplified reference gene primers provided the basis for estimating nucleated cell counts. This table comes from immunoSEQ multiplex PCR, and its TCRdb copy is limited to in-frame clones, with some not included. The DNA gave D and trimming, while V, J and clone size come from that table. Counted here are more than 200,000 clones, 70% to 90% occurring once; the ten biggest clones make up more than 1.5%.

The sequence came from a man aged 40-55 years who had recovered from COVID-19. The chain uses TRBV30 and TRBJ1-2, with unresolved D. Source material: PBMCs or T cells enriched from blood (not recorded which). Here the CDR3 reads CAWGPGLDGYTF. For the CDR3, the DNA is TGTGCCTGGGGACCAGGCTTGGATGGCTACACCTTC.